The 29 T cell receptor beta chains listed next were all sequenced from one sample in a study of T cell responses to AZD1222 COVID-19 vaccine. Assay: immunoSEQ multiplex PCR; the TCRdb copy retains only in-frame clones and omits some. The sample has roughly 100,000 clones; about 90% are singletons. The source material was peripheral blood, sampled on day 0 of AZD1222 vaccination. Receptors were obtained from an adult in good health.

This sequence joins TRBV5-1 and TRBJ2-7; no clear D. V was pared by 0 bases and J by 5 bases, with 18 bases between. The CDR3 is 16 amino acids. Germline CDR1 and CDR2: SGHRS and YFSETQ. In nucleotides, the CDR3 is TGCGCCAGCAGCTTGGCCGTAGATGGCTTCGCCCACGAGCAGTACTTC. Its protein product is CASSLAVDGFAHEQYF. The full variable domain, rest sourced from reference TRBV5-1 and TRBJ2-7, is KAGVTQTPRYLIKTRGQQVTLSCSPISGHRSVSWYQQTPGQGLQFLFEYFSETQRNKGNFPGRFSGRQFSNSRSEMNVSTLELGDSALYLCASSLAVDGFAHEQYFGPGTRLTVT.

The V call is TRBV7-2, the J call TRBJ1-2, with 7 bases that match TRBD1. The V segment lost 1 base and the J segment 6 bases; nucleotides outside the gene matches: 5. The germline CDR1 and CDR2 sequences are SGHTA and FQGNSA. The CDR3 loop spans 14 amino acids. CDR3 in amino acids: CASSLDRGLDGYTF. CDR3 nucleotides: TGTGCCAGCAGCTTAGACAGGGGATTGGATGGCTACACCTTC.

This clone was found a few times. The CDR3 DNA follows: TGTGCCAGCAGCTCCTCGTTAGCGGGAGCCACCGGGGAGCTGTTTTTT. Residues: CASSSSLAGATGELFF. The rearrangement joins TRBV7-7 to TRBJ2-2, with 9 positions matching TRBD2. The CDR3 is 16 residues long. The germline CDR1 and CDR2 sequences are SSHAT and FNYEAQ (reference sequence). V lost 4 bases and J lost 4; bases outside the gene matches: 7.

The rearrangement uses TRBV21-1 and TRBJ2-5; the DNA was not compared with TRBD2, the D call given in the table. TRBV21-1 is a pseudogene. The CDR3 has 17 amino acids. CDR3 in DNA: TGTGCCAGCAGCAACTTAAGGGCTAGCGGGAGGTCAGAGACCCAGTACTTC. It yields the protein CASSNLRASGRSETQYF.

This rearrangement joins TRBV24-1 to TRBJ1-2; TRBD1 is a possible D gene (5 bases). The V and J ends lost 4 bases and 7 bases respectively, with 9 bases between them. The CDR3 has 12 residues. Per the germline V gene, CDR1 is KGHDR and CDR2 is SFDVKD. As DNA, the CDR3 is TGTGCCACCAGTGAGCACGGGGGTGGCTACACCTTC. Its translation is CATSEHGGGYTF.

This chain joins TRBV5-5 and TRBJ2-7; the D is unclear. V shed 0 bases and J shed 2 bases, with 9 bases lying between them. The germline V gene has CDR1 SGHKS and CDR2 YYEKEE (reference sequence). This CDR3 region has 14 residues. The CDR3 DNA reads as TGTGCCAGCAGCTTGGTCAGTGGGACCTACGAGCAGTACTTC. It specifies CASSLVSGTYEQYF.

This clone was seen more than once but under ten times. The V and J genes are TRBV30 and TRBJ2-7; a possible D gene is TRBD2 (5 bases). Germline V gene sequence: CDR1 GTSNPN, CDR2 SVGIG (reference sequence). Between the trimmed V and J ends, which lost 1 base and 1 base, there was a span of 11 bases. The CDR3 sequence is 14 residues long. The CDR3 sequence is CAWSGGIRSYEQYF. The DNA for the CDR3 is TGTGCCTGGAGTGGAGGGATCCGATCCTACGAGCAGTACTTC.

V gene TRBV19 combines with J gene TRBJ2-1, with D possibly called TRBD1 or TRBD2 (5 bases each). The germline V gene has CDR1 LNHDA and CDR2 SQIVND (reference sequence). Trimming took off 6 bases at V and 4 bases at J, with 13 bases between the two ends. This CDR3 spans 14 amino acids. This CDR3 is CASRGERGYNEQFF. In nucleotides, the CDR3 is TGTGCCAGTAGAGGGGAGCGTGGGTACAATGAGCAGTTCTTC.

V and J are TRBV19 and TRBJ2-7; D is possibly TRBD1 (5 bases). Looked up from germline, CDR1 is LNHDA and CDR2 is SQIVND (reference sequence). CDR3 length: 14 residues. V was trimmed by 2 bases and J by 3 bases, leaving 11 bases between them. The CDR3 coding sequence is TGTGCCAGTAGTATACAGGGCCTCCTCTACGAGCAGTACTTC. It is translated as CASSIQGLLYEQYF.

CDR3 region: CASTQTGTNTEAFF. The CDR3 DNA reads as TGTGCCAGCACGCAGACAGGTACGAACACTGAAGCTTTCTTT. V is TRBV6-5 and J is TRBJ1-1; tentative D call: TRBD1 (6 bases). Deletions cut 7 bases from V and 1 base from J, with 13 bases between. The CDR3 consists of 14 residues. Germline V lookup: CDR1 MNHEY, CDR2 SVGAGI.

V is TRBV6-1 and J is TRBJ2-3, with 11 bases matching TRBD2. J lost 3 bases, V lost 3 bases, and 11 bases had no gene match. The CDR3 is 18 residues long. Per germline, CDR1 MNHNS and CDR2 SASEGT. The chain's CDR3 is CASSEGPQLAGVTDTQYF. The DNA for the CDR3 is TGTGCCAGCAGTGAGGGGCCCCAACTAGCGGGAGTAACAGATACGCAGTATTTT.

The chain employs TRBV19 and TRBJ1-5, with 9 bases identical to TRBD1. In germline, CDR1 is LNHDA, CDR2 SQIVND (reference sequence). The V segment lost 4 bases and the J segment 0 bases; nucleotides outside the gene matches: 13. This CDR3 contains 19 residues. CDR3 sequence reads: CASSKRDRVAYYSNQPQHF. CDR3 nucleotides: TGTGCCAGTAGTAAGAGGGACAGGGTTGCCTATTATAGCAATCAGCCCCAGCATTTT.

The chain uses TRBV5-4 and TRBJ1-4; 8 nucleotides agree with TRBD1. Germline V gives CDR1 SGHNT, CDR2 YYREEE (reference sequence). The trim removed 5 bases at V and 4 bases at J, leaving 7 bases unmatched. The CDR3 extends over 15 amino acids. CDR3 residues: CASSRTGPGNEKLFF. The CDR3 DNA follows: TGTGCCAGCAGTCGGACAGGGCCTGGTAATGAAAAACTGTTTTTT.

The chain employs TRBV3-1 (or the pseudogene TRBV3-2) and TRBJ2-7; the D is unclear. CDR1 LGHDT and CDR2 YNNKEL come from the germline V gene (reference sequence). The CDR3 consists of 15 residues. V dropped 4 bases and J dropped 3 bases, with 16 bases sitting between them. This chain's CDR3 is CASSLRHTELYEQYF. CDR3 nucleotides: TGTGCCAGCAGCCTCCGACACACCGAACTCTACGAGCAGTACTTC.

Concerning this clone itself: This sample also contains other DNA sequences that code for the same CDR3. This chain joins TRBV7-9 and TRBJ2-7, with TRBD1 as a possible D gene (6 bases). This CDR3 spans 14 amino acids. CDR1 is SEHNR and CDR2 is FQNEAQ in the germline V gene (reference sequence). V was clipped by 1 base and J by 1 base, with 8 bases between them. DNA for the CDR3: TGTGCCAGCAGCTTAGGCAGGGGATCCTACGAGCAGTACTTC. It codes for CASSLGRGSYEQYF. The full variable domain, in which reference TRBV7-9 and TRBJ2-7 provide the parts outside the CDR3, is DTGVSQNPRHKITKRGQNVTFRCDPISEHNRLYWYRQTLGQGPEFLTYFQNEAQLEKSRLLSDRFSAERPKGSFSTLEIQRTEQGDSAMYLCASSLGRGSYEQYFGPGTRLTVT.

This chain uses TRBV6-5 with TRBJ1-2; a possible D gene is TRBD1 (5 bases). The V and J ends lost 6 bases and 2 bases respectively, with 7 bases between them. The CDR3 has 12 residues. Germline CDR1 MNHEY, CDR2 SVGAGI. CDR3 sequence reads: CASSSGNYGYTF. The CDR3 coding sequence is TGTGCCAGCAGCTCAGGGAACTATGGCTACACCTTC.

The chain employs TRBV18 and TRBJ2-1, with TRBD1 matching 7 bases. J was trimmed by 2 bases and V by 3 bases; bases with no gene match: 4. Germline V lookup: CDR1 KGHSH, CDR2 LQKENI. The CDR3 runs to 15 residues. The CDR3 loop is CASSPGTAPYNEQFF. For the CDR3, the DNA is TGTGCCAGCTCACCGGGGACAGCCCCCTACAATGAGCAGTTCTTC. Drawing the rest from reference TRBV18 and TRBJ2-1, the complete variable domain is NAGVMQNPRHLVRRRGQEARLRCSPMKGHSHVYWYRQLPEEGLKFMVYLQKENIIDESGMPKERFSAEFPKEGPSILRIQQVVRGDSAAYFCASSPGTAPYNEQFFGPGTRLTVL.

The gene calls are TRBV3-1 (or the pseudogene TRBV3-2) and TRBJ2-7; 14 nucleotides align to TRBD2. This CDR3 contains 14 residues. V gave up 4 bases and J gave up 6 bases; unmatched junction bases: 2. The germline CDR1 and CDR2 sequences are LGHDT and YNNKEL (reference sequence). The CDR3 sequence is CASSRLAGGVEQYF. The CDR3 DNA follows: TGTGCCAGCAGCCGACTAGCGGGAGGGGTCGAGCAGTACTTC.

The CDR3 spells CASGLRGSPLHF. The CDR3 nucleotides are TGTGCCAGTGGACTTCGGGGTTCACCCCTCCACTTT. V usage is TRBV7-9 and J usage is TRBJ1-6; D ambiguous. The CDR3 extends over 12 amino acids. Trimming took 9 bases from V and 9 from J, leaving 12 bases between them. Looked up from germline, CDR1 is SEHNR and CDR2 is FQNEAQ (reference sequence).

This chain joins TRBV6-5 and TRBJ1-4, with D unclear. The CDR3 consists of 15 residues. CDR1 MNHEY and CDR2 SVGAGI come from the germline V gene. V dropped 3 bases and J dropped 3 bases, with 11 bases sitting between them. Here the CDR3 reads CASSYPTASNEKLFF. The CDR3 DNA reads as TGTGCCAGCAGTTATCCGACGGCGTCTAATGAAAAACTGTTTTTT.

V and J are TRBV2 and TRBJ2-7; unclear D gene. The germline CDR1 and CDR2 sequences are SNHLY and FYNNEI. V shed 1 base and J shed 6 bases, with 10 bases lying between them. This CDR3 spans 13 amino acids. The chain's CDR3 is CASSEVFRPEQYF. The CDR3 nucleotides are TGTGCCAGCAGTGAAGTTTTCAGACCCGAGCAGTACTTC.

The chain joins TRBV19 to TRBJ1-3; D is undetermined. The CDR3 is 14 residues long. With 3 bases removed from V and 4 bases from J, the gap between germline ends came to 10 bases. The germline CDR1 and CDR2 sequences are LNHDA and SQIVND (reference sequence). Here the CDR3 reads CASSIPRSGNTIYF. The DNA for the CDR3 is TGTGCCAGTAGTATCCCACGTTCGGGAAACACCATATATTTT. Full variable domain (rest looked up from reference TRBV19 and TRBJ1-3): DGGITQSPKYLFRKEGQNVTLSCEQNLNHDAMYWYRQDPGQGLRLIYYSQIVNDFQKGDIAEGYSVSREKKESFPLTVTSAQKNPTAFYLCASSIPRSGNTIYFGEGSWLTVV.

The genes are TRBV7-9 and TRBJ1-5; D remains unclear. CDR3 length: 13 amino acids. Germline V CDR1 and CDR2: SEHNR, FQNEAQ (reference sequence). V gave up 3 bases and J gave up 8 bases, with 11 bases separating them. The CDR3 reads CASSFGPSEPQHF. CDR3 bases: TGTGCCAGCAGCTTCGGCCCATCGGAGCCCCAGCATTTT.

This clone has more than one count but fewer than ten. The gene calls are TRBV6-5 and TRBJ1-2, with TRBD1 identical over 10 bases. Germline V gene data show CDR1 as MNHEY and CDR2 as SVGAGI. Trimming at V came to 0 bases and at J to 6 bases, leaving 1 base not matched to a gene. The CDR3 length is 14 residues. The CDR3 DNA is TGTGCCAGCAGTTACTCGGGACAGGGGCATGGCTACACCTTC. Amino acid sequence: CASSYSGQGHGYTF.

The chain uses TRBV28 and TRBJ2-7; D gene unclear. From germline, CDR1 is MDHEN and CDR2 SYDVKM. The CDR3 extends over 12 amino acids. Trimming removed 1 base at V and 2 bases at J, with 3 bases between. In DNA, the CDR3 is TGTGCCAGCAGTTTATCCACCTACGAGCAGTACTTC. Translation gives CASSLSTYEQYF. The full variable domain, in which reference TRBV28 and TRBJ2-7 provide the parts outside the CDR3, is DVKVTQSSRYLVKRTGEKVFLECVQDMDHENMFWYRQDPGLGLRLIYFSYDVKMKEKGDIPEGYSVSREKKERFSLILESASTNQTSMYLCASSLSTYEQYFGPGTRLTVT.

This clone was seen only a few times. The chain employs TRBV3-1 (or the pseudogene TRBV3-2) and TRBJ1-1, with TRBD1 matching 11 bases. The V and J ends lost 3 bases and 4 bases, in that order; junction bases with no gene match: 4. There are 15 residues in the CDR3. Germline values: CDR1 LGHDT, CDR2 YNNKEL (reference sequence). CDR3 DNA sequence: TGTGCCAGCAGCCAGCCCGGGACAGGGGGCACTGAAGCTTTCTTT. Encoded protein: CASSQPGTGGTEAFF.

The chain employs TRBV5-1 and TRBJ1-2, with a possible D match to TRBD1 (6 bases). V dropped 4 bases and J dropped 4 bases, with 17 bases sitting between them. The CDR3 sequence is 15 residues long. Per germline, CDR1 SGHRS and CDR2 YFSETQ. CDR3 DNA: TGCGCCAGCAGCACGCGCACAGGGTGGAGCTATGGCTACACCTTC. It translates to CASSTRTGWSYGYTF.

J is TRBJ1-6 and V is TRBV18; no clear D gene. The CDR3 runs 18 residues. CDR1 and CDR2 (germline): KGHSH, LQKENI. Trimming pared 0 bases from V and 8 bases from J, leaving 20 bases between. CDR3 sequence (DNA): TGTGCCAGCTCACCACCCTACCCGTCCGGGCAGAGCGATTCACCCCTCCACTTT. Its protein product is CASSPPYPSGQSDSPLHF.

This chain uses TRBV28 with TRBJ1-1, with D unclear. The CDR3 runs 14 residues. Germline V lookup: CDR1 MDHEN, CDR2 SYDVKM. V lost 2 bases and J lost 1, with 8 bases in between. The CDR3 region has the DNA TGTGCCAGCAGTTTACACGGCTCGAACACTGAAGCTTTCTTT. This codes for CASSLHGSNTEAFF.